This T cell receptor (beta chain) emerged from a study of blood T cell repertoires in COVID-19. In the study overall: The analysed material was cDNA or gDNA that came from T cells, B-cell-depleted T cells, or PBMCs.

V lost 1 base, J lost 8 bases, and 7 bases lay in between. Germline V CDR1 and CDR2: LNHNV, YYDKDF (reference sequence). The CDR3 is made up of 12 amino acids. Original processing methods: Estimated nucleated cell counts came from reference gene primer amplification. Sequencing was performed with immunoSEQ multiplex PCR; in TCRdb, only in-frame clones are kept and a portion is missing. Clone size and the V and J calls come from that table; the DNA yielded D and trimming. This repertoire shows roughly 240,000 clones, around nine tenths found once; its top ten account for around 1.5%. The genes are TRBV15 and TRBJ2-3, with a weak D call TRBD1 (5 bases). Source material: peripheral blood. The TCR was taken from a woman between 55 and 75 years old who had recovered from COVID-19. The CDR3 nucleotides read TGTGCCACCAGCAGAGTAAGGGGTACGCAGTATTTT. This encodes CATSRVRGTQYF.